One and the same sample provided the 20 T cell receptor beta chains below, sequenced in a study of blood T cell repertoires in COVID-19. The method was immunoSEQ multiplex PCR; TCRdb's version includes in-frame clones alone and lacks a portion of them. Of roughly 380,000 clones in the sample, more than 75% are singletons; the top ten hold 1% to 1.5%. Source material: PBMCs or T cells enriched from blood (not recorded which). Source of these receptors: a man between 25 and 39 years old who had recovered from COVID-19.

The J gene is TRBJ1-1, the V gene TRBV18, with 10 bases aligning to TRBD1. Unmatched junction bases numbered 7, after V lost 3 bases and J lost 6 bases. This CDR3 comprises 15 residues. Germline loops: CDR1 KGHSH, CDR2 LQKENI. CDR3 residues: CASSPPGQGTAEAFF. As DNA, the CDR3 is TGTGCCAGCTCACCCCCGGGACAGGGGACGGCTGAAGCTTTCTTT. The entire variable domain, with the rest obtained from reference TRBV18 and TRBJ1-1, is as follows: NAGVMQNPRHLVRRRGQEARLRCSPMKGHSHVYWYRQLPEEGLKFMVYLQKENIIDESGMPKERFSAEFPKEGPSILRIQQVVRGDSAAYFCASSPPGQGTAEAFFGQGTRLTVV.

The rearrangement joins TRBV9 to TRBJ1-5; TRBD1 matches 7 bases. V lost 4 bases, J lost 4 bases, and 14 bases stayed unmatched. Germline V gene lookup returns CDR1 SGDLS and CDR2 YYNGEE. The CDR3 extends over 17 amino acids. The CDR3 protein is CASSPGGSLQRNQPQHF. The CDR3 nucleotides are TGTGCCAGCAGCCCAGGGGGGTCACTCCAGCGGAATCAGCCCCAGCATTTT.

The chain recombines TRBV30 with TRBJ2-6; a weak D match, TRBD1 (5 bases). The germline V gene has CDR1 GTSNPN and CDR2 SVGIG (reference sequence). The CDR3 is made up of 13 amino acids. V lost 4 bases and J 2 bases, leaving 6 bases between the germline ends. CDR3 DNA sequence: TGTGCCTGGAACAGGCCTGGGGCCAACGTCCTGACTTTC. Protein product: CAWNRPGANVLTF.

The V gene is TRBV6-1, the J gene TRBJ2-7, with D hard to call. CDR3 size: 11 residues. The germline V gene has CDR1 MNHNS and CDR2 SASEGT. V was clipped by 7 bases and J by 5 bases, with 9 bases between them. In nucleotides, the CDR3 is TGTGCCAGCACCGGTGTGAACGAGCAGTACTTC. Amino acid sequence: CASTGVNEQYF.

The chain links TRBV7-6 to TRBJ1-4; 8 nucleotides match TRBD1. The germline CDR1 and CDR2 sequences are SGHVS and FNYEAQ. The V gene end was trimmed by 5 bases and the J gene end by 8 bases; junction bases not matched to a gene: 10. This CDR3 has 15 residues. DNA of the CDR3: TGTGCCAGCAGCCAGCTCGGGACAGGTTGGGAAAAACTGTTTTTT. Translation: CASSQLGTGWEKLFF.

The V call is TRBV7-9, the J call TRBJ1-1; D might be TRBD1 (6 bases). Germline V lookup: CDR1 SEHNR, CDR2 FQNEAQ (reference sequence). The V end lost 1 base, the J end lost 4 bases, and 19 bases lay between the germline ends. This CDR3 region has 17 residues. CDR3 DNA: TGTGCCAGCAGCTTAGATACGAACAGGGTTGGAGGCACTGAAGCTTTCTTT. It yields the protein CASSLDTNRVGGTEAFF.

This clone has only a few counts. The chain couples TRBV7-8 to TRBJ1-5, with a possible D match to TRBD1 (5 bases). Trimming shortened V by 1 base and J by 6 bases, and 16 bases separated the two germline ends. In germline, CDR1 is SGHVS, CDR2 FQNEAQ. The CDR3 has 16 amino acids. The CDR3 protein is CASSLGAGGMIQPQHF. The CDR3 DNA follows: TGTGCCAGCAGCTTAGGGGCGGGGGGGATGATTCAGCCCCAGCATTTT.

V and J are TRBV5-1 and TRBJ2-2; TRBD2 might be the D (6 bases). V was trimmed by 4 bases and J by 5 bases, leaving 12 bases between them. The CDR3 is made up of 14 amino acids. Germline-derived CDR1 and CDR2 are SGHRS and YFSETQ. CDR3 in DNA: TGCGCCAGCAGCACGGGGACTGCGACCGGGGAGCTGTTTTTT. Translation gives CASSTGTATGELFF.

The table lists this clone with a few counts. The rearrangement uses TRBV12-3 or TRBV12-4 and TRBJ1-1; a possible D gene is TRBD1 (5 bases). V lost 8 bases and J lost 1, with 8 bases in between. The CDR3 loop spans 12 amino acids. CDR3 residues: CASLTANTEAFF. DNA of the CDR3: TGTGCCAGCTTGACAGCGAACACTGAAGCTTTCTTT.

The chain uses TRBV19 and TRBJ1-2; 9 nucleotides line up with TRBD1. This CDR3 has 14 residues. With V trimmed by 7 bases and J by 7 bases, 10 bases remained unmatched. Germline CDR1 reads LNHDA; CDR2 reads SQIVND (reference sequence). The CDR3 loop reads CASITSGTGFGYTF. The CDR3 nucleotides read TGTGCCAGTATCACTTCCGGGACAGGGTTTGGCTACACCTTC.

The CDR3 region has the DNA TGCAGTGCTACAGGGGACCATGGCTACACCTTC. Translating it yields CSATGDHGYTF. J is TRBJ1-2 and V is TRBV20-1, with a possible D match to TRBD1 (6 bases). Germline V gene sequence: CDR1 DFQATT, CDR2 SNEGSKA (reference sequence). V was cut by 4 bases and J by 6 bases, with 9 bases left in between. The CDR3 is 11 amino acids.

This clone was detected only once. The V gene is TRBV29-1, the J gene TRBJ2-1, with TRBD2 identical over 10 bases. Losses at the gene ends were 6 bases for V and 4 bases for J; bases not matched to a gene: 6. This CDR3 is 14 amino acids long. CDR1 is SQVTM and CDR2 is ANQGSEA in the germline V gene. CDR3 sequence reads: CSVEGLASYNEQFF. As DNA, the CDR3 is TGCAGCGTGGAGGGACTAGCGTCTTACAATGAGCAGTTCTTC.

CDR3 loop: CASTKTGPNYGYTF. As DNA, the CDR3 is TGTGCCAGCACCAAGACAGGGCCAAACTATGGCTACACCTTC. This chain uses TRBV5-4 with TRBJ1-2; TRBD1 aligns across 7 bases. Germline trimming cut 6 bases from V and 2 bases from J; bases unmatched to any gene: 7. Germline values: CDR1 SGHNT, CDR2 YYREEE (reference sequence). This CDR3 is built from 14 residues.

This rearrangement joins TRBV18 to TRBJ2-5; D is uncertain. The V and J ends lost 2 bases and 7 bases respectively, with 17 bases between them. This CDR3 comprises 15 residues. CDR1 KGHSH and CDR2 LQKENI come from the germline V gene. CDR3 sequence reads: CASSPDQTPSGTQYF. In DNA form, the CDR3 reads TGTGCCAGCTCACCAGACCAGACTCCCTCCGGGACCCAGTACTTC.

The J gene is TRBJ1-2, the V gene TRBV7-2, with a possible D match to TRBD1 (5 bases). The V end lost 7 bases, the J end lost 1 base, and 10 bases lay between the germline ends. The CDR3 has 13 amino acids. In germline, CDR1 is SGHTA, CDR2 FQGNSA. CDR3 DNA: TGTGCCAGCAAATTACAGGATAACTATGGCTACACCTTC. As protein: CASKLQDNYGYTF.

This clone is a singleton in its sample. CDR3 residues: CASSQGKGRNYGYTF. The CDR3 nucleotides are TGTGCCAGCAGCCAAGGTAAAGGGAGGAACTATGGCTACACCTTC. The rearrangement uses TRBV3-1 (or the pseudogene TRBV3-2) and TRBJ1-2, with D unresolved. Per germline, CDR1 LGHDT and CDR2 YNNKEL (reference sequence). The CDR3 covers 15 residues. Trimming left V 1 base short and J 2 bases short, with 11 bases between.

CDR3 sequence: CASSARLAGGNNEQFF. In nucleotides, the CDR3 is TGTGCCAGCAGCGCAAGACTAGCGGGGGGGAACAATGAGCAGTTCTTC. V is TRBV5-4 and J is TRBJ2-1; TRBD2 aligns across 14 bases. Trimming took 4 bases from V and 5 from J; bases not matched to a gene: 5. The CDR3 extends over 16 amino acids. The germline gives CDR1 SGHNT, CDR2 YYREEE (reference sequence).

The chain recombines TRBV7-9 with TRBJ1-6; the D gene is possibly TRBD1 (5 bases). Germline-derived CDR1 and CDR2 are SEHNR and FQNEAQ (reference sequence). The CDR3 has 12 amino acids. Trimming removed 5 bases from V and 9 bases from J, with 8 bases in between. CDR3 amino acids: CASSPTVSPLHF. The CDR3 DNA is TGTGCCAGCAGCCCGACAGTTTCACCCCTCCACTTT.

The V and J genes are TRBV10-3 and TRBJ1-1, with TRBD1 as a possible D gene (5 bases). CDR1 and CDR2 from the germline V gene are ENHRY and SYGVKD. The CDR3 has 16 amino acids. V dropped 4 bases and J dropped 1 base, with 16 bases sitting between them. CDR3 sequence (DNA): TGTGCCATCAGTGGAACAGGAGGGGTGGCGAACACTGAAGCTTTCTTT. This encodes CAISGTGGVANTEAFF.

This clone was recorded only once. The V call is TRBV6-2 or TRBV6-3, the J call TRBJ2-5; D call uncertain. The CDR3 covers 14 residues. V was pared by 2 bases and J by 5 bases, with 12 bases between. CDR1 is MNHEY and CDR2 is SVGEGT in the germline V gene. CDR3 residues: CASSYPTPPETQYF. In nucleotides, the CDR3 is TGTGCCAGCAGTTACCCTACCCCACCGGAGACCCAGTACTTC.